The next 20 T cell receptor beta chains were all read from a single sample in a study of T cells after yellow fever vaccination. TCRdb recomputed calls from the 5' RACE reads with MiXCR, one row per CDR3 protein. The sample lists under 70,000 distinct CDR3 sequences; approximately 7% were seen once. The input for sequencing was CD8+ T cells sorted from PBMCs, taken on the day of the first yellow fever vaccination. The receptor set was obtained from a man aged 18 to 30 who received the YFV17D yellow fever vaccine.

In this sample, this clonotype turned up a few times. The gene calls are TRBV10-3 and TRBJ2-7; D possibly corresponds to TRBD2 (7 bases). The V end lost 11 bases, the J end lost 4 bases, and 24 bases lay between the germline ends. This CDR3 is 15 amino acids long. The germline CDR1 and CDR2 sequences are ENHRY and SYGVKD. CDR3 in amino acids: CASKEGRGPQYEQYF. The CDR3 DNA is TGTGCCTCCAAAGAGGGGCGGGGGCCCCAGTACGAGCAGTACTTC.

The J gene is TRBJ2-7, the V gene TRBV7-2; 8 bases match TRBD2. The CDR3 spans 15 residues. V dropped 5 bases and J dropped 7; count of bases not matched to a gene: 13. Germline-derived CDR1 and CDR2 are SGHTA and FQGNSA. The CDR3 sequence: CASSGLRGVGNEQYF. The CDR3 bases are TGTGCCAGCAGCGGATTGCGGGGGGTTGGCAATGAGCAGTACTTC.

This chain links TRBV4-1 with TRBJ1-1, with unresolved D. Looked up from germline, CDR1 is MGHRA and CDR2 is YSYEKL. CDR3 length: 13 residues. The V gene lost 4 bases and the J gene lost 11 bases, with 17 bases spanning the gap. The CDR3 region is CASSREPKDGAFF. The CDR3 DNA reads TGCGCCAGCAGCCGCGAACCGAAAGACGGGGCTTTCTTT.

This clonotype has ten or more counts. The gene calls are TRBV6-1 and TRBJ2-1, with D maybe TRBD1 (5 bases). The CDR3 is 15 amino acids. Germline lookup yields CDR1 MNHNS and CDR2 SASEGT. V lost 6 bases to trimming and J lost 1 base, with 13 bases between them. This CDR3 reads CASREVDSSYNEQFF. DNA for the CDR3: TGTGCCAGCAGAGAGGTTGACAGTTCCTACAATGAGCAGTTCTTC.

A few counts support this clonotype. V and J are TRBV12-3 or TRBV12-4 and TRBJ2-6; D is possibly TRBD1 (6 bases). Trimming left V 8 bases short and J 0 bases short, with 8 bases between. The CDR3 sequence is 14 residues long. This chain's CDR3 is CASADSSGANVLTF. In DNA, the CDR3 is TGTGCCAGCGCGGACAGCTCTGGGGCCAACGTCCTGACTTTC.

This clonotype has a count of ten or more. This sequence joins TRBV12-3 or TRBV12-4 and TRBJ2-1; D gene ambiguous. The CDR3 length is 14 residues. With 8 bases removed from V and 7 bases from J, the gap between germline ends came to 18 bases. CDR3 in amino acids: CASGPIRNPNEQFF. The CDR3, as DNA: TGTGCCAGCGGACCGATTAGAAACCCAAATGAGCAGTTCTTC.

This clonotype has more than one count but fewer than ten. This chain joins TRBV15 and TRBJ1-5; the D is unclear. CDR3 length equals 16 residues. The V end lost 0 bases, the J end lost 3 bases, and 12 bases lay between the germline ends. Germline CDR1 is LNHNV and CDR2 is YYDKDF (reference sequence). As DNA, the CDR3 is TGTGCCACCAGCAGAGATTCCGCAGCCAACAATCAGCCCCAGCATTTT. Its translation: CATSRDSAANNQPQHF.

About this clonotype: This may come from a read error, since a much larger clone is one base off. J is TRBJ2-7 and V is TRBV6-2 or TRBV6-3; the D is unclear. The CDR3 sequence is 11 residues long. Trimming removed 5 bases from V and 5 bases from J, with 7 bases in between. Germline V CDR1 and CDR2: MNHEY, SVGEGT. CDR3 residues: CASSTPDEQYF. As DNA, the CDR3 is TGTGCCAGCAGTACCCCAGACGAGCAGTACTTC.

The genes are TRBV7-3 and TRBJ2-1; D call uncertain. From germline, CDR1 is SGHTA and CDR2 FQGTGA. V was shortened by 0 bases and J by 6 bases, with 6 bases between the two germline ends. The CDR3 is made up of 13 amino acids. For the CDR3, the DNA is TGTGCCAGCAGCTTAACCTTAGCCAATGAGCAGTTCTTC. Amino acid sequence: CASSLTLANEQFF.

The V and J genes are TRBV4-1 and TRBJ1-5; the D is unclear. Germline CDR1 and CDR2: MGHRA and YSYEKL. CDR3 length: 13 residues. V lost 0 bases and J 6 bases, leaving 6 bases between the germline ends. CDR3 sequence reads: CASSQDAGQPQHF. The CDR3 DNA sequence: TGCGCCAGCAGCCAAGATGCGGGTCAGCCCCAGCATTTT.

The chain links TRBV7-8 to TRBJ1-5; the D gene is possibly TRBD1 (6 bases). V was pared by 6 bases and J by 6 bases, with 18 bases between. The CDR3 is 15 amino acids. Germline loops: CDR1 SGHVS, CDR2 FQNEAQ. CDR3 amino acids: CASRPGRGEFQPQHF. CDR3 in DNA: TGTGCCAGCAGACCCGGTAGGGGGGAGTTTCAGCCCCAGCATTTT.

The table lists this clonotype with a few counts. J is TRBJ1-1 and V is TRBV27, with TRBD1 identical over 9 bases. The germline gives CDR1 MNHEY, CDR2 SMNVEV (reference sequence). The CDR3 has 14 amino acids. Trimming took 7 bases from V and 1 from J; bases not matched to a gene: 4. The CDR3 sequence: CASTTGQGNTEAFF. The CDR3 coding sequence is TGTGCCAGCACCACGGGACAGGGGAACACTGAAGCTTTCTTT.

The chain links TRBV27 to TRBJ2-3; unclear D gene. This CDR3 region has 16 residues. V shed 1 base and J shed 0 bases, with 11 bases lying between them. Germline assignment: CDR1 MNHEY and CDR2 SMNVEV (reference sequence). The CDR3 DNA reads as TGTGCCAGCAGTTTATGGCCTGCCACTAGCACAGATACGCAGTATTTT. Encoded protein: CASSLWPATSTDTQYF.

This clonotype came up many times. The chain has TRBV4-1 and TRBJ2-5, with 14 bases that match TRBD2. Germline V gives CDR1 MGHRA, CDR2 YSYEKL. The CDR3 contains 18 residues. Trimming removed 3 bases from V and 2 bases from J; junction bases left unmatched: 8. The CDR3 spells CASSHTGTSGGLQETQYF. CDR3 DNA: TGCGCCAGCAGCCATACCGGGACTAGCGGGGGACTACAAGAGACCCAGTACTTC.

This chain links TRBV2 with TRBJ2-5; D not certain. V dropped 11 bases and J dropped 6 bases, with 37 bases sitting between them. Looked up from germline, CDR1 is SNHLY and CDR2 is FYNNEI. The CDR3 sequence is 19 residues long. For the CDR3, the DNA is TGTGCCTTCAGTTTATCTTGGGTCTTAGTCAGTTCAAGCGAACAGACCCAGTACTTC. Protein: CAFSLSWVLVSSSEQTQYF.

This clonotype was recorded at least ten times. V is TRBV6-5 and J is TRBJ2-7; 7 bases are a match to TRBD1. This CDR3 is 15 amino acids long. Germline assignment: CDR1 MNHEY and CDR2 SVGAGI. V shed 4 bases and J 4 bases; nucleotides not matched to a gene: 10. The CDR3 spells CASSFSGAGGYEQYV. The CDR3 coding sequence is TGTGCCAGCAGTTTTTCCGGGGCAGGGGGTTACGAGCAGTACGTC.

The sample holds one count of this clonotype. Possible read error: a much larger clone is one base away. The chain recombines TRBV12-3 or TRBV12-4 with TRBJ2-2; 11 bases match TRBD2. This CDR3 has 16 amino acids. CDR3 sequence (DNA): TGTGTCAGCAGTCTGGCTAGCGGGGGGTCGAGCGGGGAGCTGTTTTTT. Translation gives CVSSLASGGSSGELFF.

This clonotype has a count of ten or more. This chain joins TRBV2 and TRBJ2-7; D remains unclear. The V gene's germline CDR1 is SNHLY and CDR2 FYNNEI. The ends were cut back, 7 bases at V and 4 bases at J, with 8 bases in the middle. The CDR3 covers 11 residues. In nucleotides, the CDR3 is TGTGCCAGCACCGTAGGGTACGAGCAGTACTTC. Residues: CASTVGYEQYF.

This clonotype was recorded a few times. The CDR3 nucleotides read TGTGCCACCAGTGAATCGACAGGTCAACCCGGGGAGCTGTTTTTT. Translating gives CATSESTGQPGELFF. J is TRBJ2-2 and V is TRBV24-1; maybe TRBD1 (6 bases). The CDR3 runs to 15 residues. Trimming took 4 bases from V and 6 from J, leaving 14 bases between them. Looked up from germline, CDR1 is KGHDR and CDR2 is SFDVKD.

This clonotype was seen at least ten times. The gene calls are TRBV20-1 and TRBJ2-5; TRBD1 or TRBD2 may be the D gene (5 bases each). In germline, CDR1 is DFQATT, CDR2 SNEGSKA (reference sequence). V dropped 7 bases and J dropped 3 bases, with 24 bases sitting between them. This CDR3 is 16 amino acids long. The CDR3 DNA reads as TGCAGTGTCGGGGTAGGGGCGACTACCTTCAAAGAGACCCAGTACTTC. Its protein is CSVGVGATTFKETQYF.